This T cell receptor (beta chain) was retrieved from a study of shared clonotypes between healthy human individuals (dated by TCRdb to the early 2020s). Looking at the study overall: A few men and two women, aged 18 to 49 years, made up the cohort. Between about 0.8 and 9 billion PBMCs per donor were obtained by leukapheresis. For each donor, CD4 naive and CD4 memory were each run on three plates, CD8 naive on two plates, and CD8 memory on one plate. The study deeply sequenced blood TCR repertoires of about 5 healthy adults to estimate repertoire size and the extent of clonotype sharing between individuals. Different laboratories and diverse techniques were used to prepare libraries and sequence TCR repertoires, to increase sequencing depth and limit assay-specific biases.

CD8 naive samples were obtained by positive selection for CCR7 among CD45RO-negative cells, yielding a CD45RA+CCR7+ population from which TemRA cells were excluded. Donors were healthy HIV-negative adults with no recently reported acute infections or vaccinations. Every donor was a Caucasian adult living in Nashville, Tennessee, USA. Blood was collected by leukapheresis, and PBMCs were isolated by Ficoll-Histopaque density gradient centrifugation and then cryopreserved in liquid nitrogen vapor phase. Purity and quantity of every magnetically sorted T cell population were checked by analytical flow cytometry. From each sorted fraction, genomic DNA was isolated and quantified by UV absorbance on a Nanodrop 2000c. CDR1 and CDR2 (MNHEY, SVGAGI) derive from the germline V gene. Measured from the cysteine to the phenylalanine, the CDR3 is 16 residues long. The only DNA kept is the CDR3, 48 bases in frame from the first base. V is pruned by 2 bases and J by 4 bases, leaving 4 bases of the junction without a gene match.

Using the deep immunoSEQ assay, TCR CDR3 regions were amplified from genomic DNA by multiplex PCR. Extracted genomic DNA from each cell subset was spread evenly across all wells of several immunoSEQ 96-well plates, with each plate serving as a replicate. Each replicate PCR for sorted subsets received around 210 ng genomic DNA, equal to about 30,000 T cell genomes. Purified libraries were quantified with a Qubit 3.0 fluorometer, sized on a Bioanalyzer 2100, and re-quantified with the KAPA Library Quantification kit. Each immunoSEQ 96-well plate was sequenced on its own single-read 150-cycle Illumina NextSeq 550 flow cell. For the original study's pipeline: Because only junctional sequences without quality scores were contained in the immunoSEQ output, filtering matching that applied to full-length reads could not be performed. Sequences were annotated with PyIR, a Python wrapper for IgBLAST v1.9, using IMGT germline references to assign V/J genes and CDR3. Reads were filtered out if the reads had weak V/J assignments (E-value above 1e-6), no CDR3, stop codons, out-of-frame junctions, or ambiguous translated residues. V3J clonotypes were defined as sequences sharing an identical inferred V gene, J gene, and CDR3 amino acid sequence. To compute the percentage overlap between repertoires, the number of shared unique clonotypes was divided by the size of the smaller repertoire. Richness of each repertoire was evaluated using RTK rarefaction, the Chao1 estimator, and Recon v2.1 estimates of unobserved clonotypes. Generation probabilities were computed with OLGA for all TCRbeta clonotypes obtained by the gDNA method from a few donors. TCRdb obtained this table from immuneACCESS and retained in-frame rearrangements with V and J assigned. These tables miss some clones; where compared with another copy, unresolved V genes account for less than half of the shortfall, and the remainder is unexplained. Clone size and the V and J calls come from that table; the DNA yielded D and trimming. Counted in this sample were 800,000 to 950,000 clones; 96% of them appeared once. In total, the top ten clones hold less than 0.3% of the sample.

Overall study outcomes, separate from this receptor: Incomplete sequencing was indicated by rarefaction of sorted-subset datasets, despite the large sequencing depth. Pairwise subsampling indicated that sequencing depth was expected to affect the degree of clonotype sharing among donors. When a handful of donors were compared, the shared fraction of clonotypes was about 5.2% for naive CD4, around 3.6% for naive CD8, 2% to 2.5% for memory CD4, and 0.35% to 0.5% for memory CD8. Higher generation probabilities were observed for clonotypes shared by all four sorted-subset donors than for non-shared clonotypes. Sampling was restricted to blood, and TCR repertoires in tissue are likely to differ from TCR repertoires in blood. Because the study included only a small number of donors, the genetic and exposure-history diversity represented was limited. Estimated clonotype richness was generally larger for naive than for memory subsets.

Note on this clone: It lacks a known antigen. No clone much larger than this one lies a single base away; base qualities are absent.

Sample: naive CD8+ T cells sorted from blood. The label giving this sample's cell subset or site can be read as: CD45RA+CCR7+. This receptor chain uses TRBV6-5 and TRBJ2-1; 11 bases in between match TRBD2. The sequence was collected from a man aged 25-45 years in good health. The base sequence is TGTGCCAGCAGTTACGAAAGGACTAGCGGGTACAATGAGCAGTTCTTC. Translated, it gives CASSYERTSGYNEQFF.